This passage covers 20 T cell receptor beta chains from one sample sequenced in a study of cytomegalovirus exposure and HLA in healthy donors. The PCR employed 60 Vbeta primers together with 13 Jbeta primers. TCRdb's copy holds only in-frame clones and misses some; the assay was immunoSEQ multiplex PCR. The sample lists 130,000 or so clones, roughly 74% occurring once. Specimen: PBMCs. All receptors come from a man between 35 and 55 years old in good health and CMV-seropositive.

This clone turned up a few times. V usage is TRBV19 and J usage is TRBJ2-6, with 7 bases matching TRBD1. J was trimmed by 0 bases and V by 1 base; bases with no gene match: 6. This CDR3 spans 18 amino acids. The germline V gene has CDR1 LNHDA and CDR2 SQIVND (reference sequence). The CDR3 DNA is TGTGCCAGTAGTATAGTTTCGGGACAGCTCTCTGGGGCCAACGTCCTGACTTTC. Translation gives CASSIVSGQLSGANVLTF.

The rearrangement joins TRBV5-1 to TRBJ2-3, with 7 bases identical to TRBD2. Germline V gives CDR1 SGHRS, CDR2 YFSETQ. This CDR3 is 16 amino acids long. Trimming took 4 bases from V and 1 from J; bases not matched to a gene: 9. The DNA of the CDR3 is TGCGCCAGCAGCCCAGACCCTAGCGGTGGCACAGATACGCAGTATTTT. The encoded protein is CASSPDPSGGTDTQYF.

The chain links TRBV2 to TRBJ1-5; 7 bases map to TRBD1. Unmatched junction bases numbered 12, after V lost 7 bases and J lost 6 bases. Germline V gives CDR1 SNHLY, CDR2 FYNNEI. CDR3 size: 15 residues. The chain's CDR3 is CASTKGQAVGQPQHF. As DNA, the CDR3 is TGTGCCAGCACCAAAGGACAGGCGGTCGGTCAGCCCCAGCATTTT.

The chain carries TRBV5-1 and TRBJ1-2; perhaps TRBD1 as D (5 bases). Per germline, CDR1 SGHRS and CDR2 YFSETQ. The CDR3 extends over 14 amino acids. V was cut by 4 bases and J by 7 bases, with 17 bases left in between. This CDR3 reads CASSGQTGAPGYTF. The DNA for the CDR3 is TGCGCCAGCAGCGGACAAACAGGAGCTCCTGGCTACACCTTC.

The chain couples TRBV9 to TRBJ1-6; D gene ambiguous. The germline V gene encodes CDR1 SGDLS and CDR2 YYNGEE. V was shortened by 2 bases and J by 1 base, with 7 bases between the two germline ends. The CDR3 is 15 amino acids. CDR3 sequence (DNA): TGTGCCAGCAGCGTTCGGGTATCCTATAATTCACCCCTCCACTTT. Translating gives CASSVRVSYNSPLHF.

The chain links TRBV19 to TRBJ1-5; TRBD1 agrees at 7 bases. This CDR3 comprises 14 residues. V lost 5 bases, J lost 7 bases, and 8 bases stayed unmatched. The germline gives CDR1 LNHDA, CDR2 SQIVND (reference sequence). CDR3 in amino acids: CASSLRQGAQPQHF. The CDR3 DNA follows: TGTGCCAGTAGTCTCAGACAGGGAGCACAGCCCCAGCATTTT.

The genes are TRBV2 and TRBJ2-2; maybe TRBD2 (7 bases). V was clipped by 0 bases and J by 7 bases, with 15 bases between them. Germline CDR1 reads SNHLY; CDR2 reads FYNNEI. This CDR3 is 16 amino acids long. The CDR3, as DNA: TGTGCCAGCAGTGAAGCGGGGGGGCACCGGGGCGGGGAGCTGTTTTTT. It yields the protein CASSEAGGHRGGELFF.

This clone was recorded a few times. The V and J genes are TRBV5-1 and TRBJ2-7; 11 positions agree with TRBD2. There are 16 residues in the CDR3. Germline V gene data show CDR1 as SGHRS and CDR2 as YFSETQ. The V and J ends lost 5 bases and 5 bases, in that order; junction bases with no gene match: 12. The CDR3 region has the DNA TGCGCCAGCAGTCGTTTAGCGGGAGGGCCATTGGACGAGCAGTACTTC. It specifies CASSRLAGGPLDEQYF.

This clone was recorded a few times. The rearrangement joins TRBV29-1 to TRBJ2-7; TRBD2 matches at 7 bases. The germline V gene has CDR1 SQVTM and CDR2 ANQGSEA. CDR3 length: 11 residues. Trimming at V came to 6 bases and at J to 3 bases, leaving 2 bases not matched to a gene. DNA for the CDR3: TGCAGCGTAGGGACTAACTACGAGCAGTACTTC. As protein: CSVGTNYEQYF.

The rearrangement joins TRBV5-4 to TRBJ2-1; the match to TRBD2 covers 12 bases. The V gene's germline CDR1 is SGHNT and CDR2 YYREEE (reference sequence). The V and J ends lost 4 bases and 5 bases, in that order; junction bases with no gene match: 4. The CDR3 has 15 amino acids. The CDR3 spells CASSGLAGPNNEQFF. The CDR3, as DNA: TGTGCCAGCAGCGGACTAGCGGGACCCAACAATGAGCAGTTCTTC.

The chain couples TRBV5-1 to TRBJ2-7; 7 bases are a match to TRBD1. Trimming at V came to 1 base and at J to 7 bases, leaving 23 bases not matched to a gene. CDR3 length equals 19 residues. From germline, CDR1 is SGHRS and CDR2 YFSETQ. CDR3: CASSLRVGDGQAVLSEQYF. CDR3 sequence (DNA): TGCGCCAGCAGCTTGAGGGTTGGAGATGGACAGGCAGTTCTGTCGGAGCAGTACTTC. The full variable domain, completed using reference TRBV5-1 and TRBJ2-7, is KAGVTQTPRYLIKTRGQQVTLSCSPISGHRSVSWYQQTPGQGLQFLFEYFSETQRNKGNFPGRFSGRQFSNSRSEMNVSTLELGDSALYLCASSLRVGDGQAVLSEQYFGPGTRLTVT.

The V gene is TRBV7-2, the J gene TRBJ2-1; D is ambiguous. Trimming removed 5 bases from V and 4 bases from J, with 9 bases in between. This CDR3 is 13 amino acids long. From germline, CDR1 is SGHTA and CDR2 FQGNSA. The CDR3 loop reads CASSQQRYNEQFF. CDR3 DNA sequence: TGTGCCAGCAGCCAACAGAGATACAATGAGCAGTTCTTC. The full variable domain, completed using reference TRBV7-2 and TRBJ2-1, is GAGVSQSPSNKVTEKGKDVELRCDPISGHTALYWYRQSLGQGLEFLIYFQGNSAPDKSGLPSDRFSAERTGGSVSTLTIQRTQQEDSAVYLCASSQQRYNEQFFGPGTRLTVL.

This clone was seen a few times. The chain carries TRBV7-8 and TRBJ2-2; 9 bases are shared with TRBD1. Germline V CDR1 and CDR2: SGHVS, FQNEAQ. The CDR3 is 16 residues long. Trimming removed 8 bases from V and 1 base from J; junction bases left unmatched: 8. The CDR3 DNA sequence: TGTGCCAGCGGCTCCGGACAGGGGTTGAACACCGGGGAGCTGTTTTTT. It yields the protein CASGSGQGLNTGELFF. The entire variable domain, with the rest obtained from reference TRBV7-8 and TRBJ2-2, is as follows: GAGVSQSPRYKVAKRGQDVALRCDPISGHVSLFWYQQALGQGPEFLTYFQNEAQLDKSGLPSDRFFAERPEGSVSTLKIQRTQQEDSAVYLCASGSGQGLNTGELFFGEGSRLTVL.

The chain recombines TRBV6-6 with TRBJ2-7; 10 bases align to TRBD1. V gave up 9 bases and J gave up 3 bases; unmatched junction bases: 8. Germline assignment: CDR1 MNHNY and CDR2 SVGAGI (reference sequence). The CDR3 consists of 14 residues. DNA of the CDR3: TGTGCCAGTGGAACCGGGACAGGGGACTACGAGCAGTACTTC. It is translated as CASGTGTGDYEQYF.

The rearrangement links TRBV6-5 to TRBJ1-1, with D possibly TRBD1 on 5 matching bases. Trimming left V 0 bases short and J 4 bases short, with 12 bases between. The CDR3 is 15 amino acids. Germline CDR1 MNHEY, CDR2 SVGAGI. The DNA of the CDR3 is TGTGCCAGCAGTTACTCCGGCCAGGGTCCCACTGAAGCTTTCTTT. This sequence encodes CASSYSGQGPTEAFF.

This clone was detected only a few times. CDR3 DNA: TGCAGCGTTCGGACTAGCGGGACCGGGGAGCTGTTTTTT. Residues: CSVRTSGTGELFF. The chain combines TRBV29-1 with TRBJ2-2; TRBD2 matches 11 bases. This CDR3 region has 13 residues. CDR1 and CDR2 (germline): SQVTM, ANQGSEA. With V trimmed by 5 bases and J by 5 bases, 1 base remained unmatched.

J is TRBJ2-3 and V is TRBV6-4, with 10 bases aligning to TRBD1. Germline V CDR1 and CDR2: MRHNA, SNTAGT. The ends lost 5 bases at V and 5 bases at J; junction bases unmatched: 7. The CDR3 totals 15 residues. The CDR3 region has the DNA TGTGCCAGCAGTAAGACAGGGGGCGTGGGAGATACGCAGTATTTT. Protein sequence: CASSKTGGVGDTQYF.

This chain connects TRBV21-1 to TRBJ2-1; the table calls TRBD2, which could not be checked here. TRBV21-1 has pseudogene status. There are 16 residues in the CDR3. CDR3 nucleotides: TGTGCCAGCAGCAAAGAGGGACTAGCGGGGGACAATGAGCAGTTCTTC. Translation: CASSKEGLAGDNEQFF.

The CDR3 here is CASRGGGRDQPQHF. The CDR3 nucleotides are TGCGCCAGCAGAGGAGGGGGGAGGGATCAGCCCCAGCATTTT. The rearrangement uses TRBV10-2 and TRBJ1-5; D perhaps matches TRBD1 (6 bases). CDR1 is WSHSY and CDR2 is SAAADI in the germline V gene. V was shortened by 6 bases and J by 5 bases, with 14 bases between the two germline ends. The CDR3 loop spans 14 amino acids.

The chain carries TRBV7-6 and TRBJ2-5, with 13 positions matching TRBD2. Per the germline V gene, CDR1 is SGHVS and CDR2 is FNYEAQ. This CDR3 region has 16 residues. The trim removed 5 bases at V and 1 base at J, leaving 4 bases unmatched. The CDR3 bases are TGTGCCAGCAGCGCCACTAGCGGGAGGGCCCAAGAGACCCAGTACTTC. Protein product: CASSATSGRAQETQYF.